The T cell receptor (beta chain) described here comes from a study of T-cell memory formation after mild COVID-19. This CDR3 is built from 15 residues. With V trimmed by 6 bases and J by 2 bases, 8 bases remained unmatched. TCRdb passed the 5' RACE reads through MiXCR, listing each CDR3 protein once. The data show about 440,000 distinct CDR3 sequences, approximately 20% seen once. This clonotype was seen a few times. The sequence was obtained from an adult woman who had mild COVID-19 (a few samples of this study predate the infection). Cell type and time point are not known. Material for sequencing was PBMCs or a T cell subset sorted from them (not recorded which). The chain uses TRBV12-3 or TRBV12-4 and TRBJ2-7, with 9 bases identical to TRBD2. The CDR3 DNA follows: TGTGCCAGCAGAGGAGCGGGGGGTCATACCTACGAGCAGTACTTC. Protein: CASRGAGGHTYEQYF.